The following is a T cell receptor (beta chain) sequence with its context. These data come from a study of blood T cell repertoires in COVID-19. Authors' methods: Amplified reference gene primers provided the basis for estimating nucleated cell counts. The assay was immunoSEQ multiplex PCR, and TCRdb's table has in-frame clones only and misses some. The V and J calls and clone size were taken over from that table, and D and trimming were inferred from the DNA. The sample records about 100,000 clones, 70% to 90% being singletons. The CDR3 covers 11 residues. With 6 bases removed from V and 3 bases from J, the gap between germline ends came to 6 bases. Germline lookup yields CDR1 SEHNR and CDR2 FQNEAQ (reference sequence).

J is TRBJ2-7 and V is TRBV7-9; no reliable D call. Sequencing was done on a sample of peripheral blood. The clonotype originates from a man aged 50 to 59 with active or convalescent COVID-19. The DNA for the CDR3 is TGTGCCAGCAGTCCACTCTACGAGCAGTACTTC. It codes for CASSPLYEQYF. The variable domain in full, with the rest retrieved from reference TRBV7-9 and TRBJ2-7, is DTGVSQNPRHKITKRGQNVTFRCDPISEHNRLYWYRQTLGQGPEFLTYFQNEAQLEKSRLLSDRFSAERPKGSFSTLEIQRTEQGDSAMYLCASSPLYEQYFGPGTRLTVT.